The source of this T cell receptor beta chain is a study of metastatic and nonmetastatic thyroid tumors (dated by TCRdb to 2018 to 2021). Regarding the complete study: The researchers compared repertoires between peripheral blood samples and tumor or nodule tissue samples from patients with malignant or benign thyroid disease.

Results the study describes overall, beyond this receptor: In both blood and tumor samples, malignant tumors were reported to have significantly higher TCR beta diversity than benign nodules.

The library was generated by PCR. The reads were generated on an Illumina HiSeq 4000. High-throughput sequencing was used to profile the TCR beta-chain CDR3 region of each patient. The paper's data handling went like this. Drawing on CDR3 differences between clinicopathological groups, the researchers built a classifier meant to tell apart patients with distant-metastatic papillary thyroid cancer. The Shannon index was used to assess repertoire diversity, and the Morisita-Horn index was used to assess tumor-blood repertoire similarity. TCRdb reprocessed the public reads (quality trimming at Q25 with fastp, clone calling with MiXCR) and kept in-frame beta chains. TCRdb, not the authors, supplied the V and J calls. The sample table shows tens of thousands of clones, and around 26% are seen once. Approximately 16% of the sample is in the top ten clones. No patient had received any treatment before thyroid surgery. Using T-cell receptor beta sequencing, the researchers looked back retrospectively at clinical samples from patients, gathered between about 2012 and 2018.

As to this clone: Its binding antigen is unknown. No base qualities exist here, and no much larger clone lies one base off it.

The source of this sequence is a male donor with papillary thyroid cancer or a benign thyroid nodule (not recorded which). Some clones in this sample may be carry-over from other donors' samples. The sequencing sample was made of blood.

The base sequence is TGTGCCACCAGTTCCACTAGCGGGACCCACAATGAGCAGTTCTTC. It translates to CATSSTSGTHNEQFF. The V gene is TRBV24-1 and the J gene is TRBJ2-1, with 10 bases matching TRBD2. Ends trimmed: V by 6 bases, J by 5 bases; bases unmatched to a gene: 6. The CDR1 and CDR2 encoded by the germline V gene are KGHDR and SFDVKD. The CDR3 spans 15 residues, from the cysteine through the phenylalanine. Here the CDR3 DNA is all that survives: 45 bases in frame from base 1.